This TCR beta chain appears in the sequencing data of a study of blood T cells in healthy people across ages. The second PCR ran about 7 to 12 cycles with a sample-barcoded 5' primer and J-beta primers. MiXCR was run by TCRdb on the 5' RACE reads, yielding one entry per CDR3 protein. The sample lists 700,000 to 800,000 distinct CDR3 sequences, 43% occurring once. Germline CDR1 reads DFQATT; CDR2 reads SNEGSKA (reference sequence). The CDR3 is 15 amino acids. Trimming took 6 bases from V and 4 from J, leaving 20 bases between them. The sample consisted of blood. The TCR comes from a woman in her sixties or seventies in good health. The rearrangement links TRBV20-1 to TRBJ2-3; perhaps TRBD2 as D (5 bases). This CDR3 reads CSAPHSISAADTQYF. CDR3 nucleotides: TGCAGTGCACCCCACTCCATTAGCGCTGCAGATACGCAGTATTTT.